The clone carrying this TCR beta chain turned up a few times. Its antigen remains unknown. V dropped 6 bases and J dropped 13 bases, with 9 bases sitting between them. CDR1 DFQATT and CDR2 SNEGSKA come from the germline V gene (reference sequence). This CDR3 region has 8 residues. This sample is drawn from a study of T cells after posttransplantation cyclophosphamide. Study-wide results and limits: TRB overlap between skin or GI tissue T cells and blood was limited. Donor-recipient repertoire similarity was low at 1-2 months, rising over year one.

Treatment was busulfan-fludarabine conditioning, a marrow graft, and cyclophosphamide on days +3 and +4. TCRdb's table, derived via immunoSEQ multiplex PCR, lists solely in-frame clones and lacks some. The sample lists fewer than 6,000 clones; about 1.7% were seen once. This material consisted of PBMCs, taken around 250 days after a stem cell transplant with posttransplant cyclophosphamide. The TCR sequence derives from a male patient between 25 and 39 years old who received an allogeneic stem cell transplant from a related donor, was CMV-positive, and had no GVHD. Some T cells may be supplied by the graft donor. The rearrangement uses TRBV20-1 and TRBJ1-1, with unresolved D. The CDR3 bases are TGCAGTGCGAGCAATGGTTTCTTT. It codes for CSASNGFF.